These 18 T cell receptor beta chains share one sample of origin, sequenced in a study of OX40 agonist ivuxolimab in advanced cancers. Profiling relied on immunoSEQ multiplex PCR, and the TCRdb table lists in-frame clones only, not all of them. The sample lists tens of thousands of clones, 94% occurring once. The sequenced sample was CD4+ or CD8+ T cells sorted from blood, obtained in a trial of the OX40 agonist ivuxolimab. The receptors derive from an adult with an advanced solid tumor such as melanoma, head and neck, liver or kidney cancer.

The rearrangement joins TRBV4-3 to TRBJ2-1; D is tentatively TRBD1 or TRBD2 (5 bases each). Trimming stripped 1 base from V and 1 base from J, with 11 bases between. The CDR3 loop spans 16 amino acids. Germline V gene lookup returns CDR1 LGHNA and CDR2 YSLEER. CDR3 sequence (DNA): TGCGCCAGCAGCCAAGTACGCAGGGAGTCCTACAATGAGCAGTTCTTC. It yields the protein CASSQVRRESYNEQFF.

The chain is built from TRBV9 and TRBJ1-2; 8 bases are shared with TRBD1. This CDR3 comprises 13 residues. With 3 bases clipped from V and 2 bases from J, the junction kept 0 bases outside the gene matches. Per the germline V gene, CDR1 is SGDLS and CDR2 is YYNGEE. The chain's CDR3 is CASSGTGNYGYTF. The CDR3 coding sequence is TGTGCCAGCAGCGGGACAGGGAACTATGGCTACACCTTC.

The rearrangement joins TRBV25-1 to TRBJ2-3; D unresolved. The V end lost 3 bases, the J end lost 0 bases, and 7 bases lay between the germline ends. Looked up from germline, CDR1 is MGHDK and CDR2 is SYGVNS. CDR3 length equals 14 residues. Here the CDR3 reads CASSDYTSTDTQYF. The CDR3 DNA reads TGTGCCAGCAGTGATTACACTAGCACAGATACGCAGTATTTT.

The rearrangement joins TRBV9 to TRBJ2-1; 7 bases fit TRBD2. Germline V gene data show CDR1 as SGDLS and CDR2 as YYNGEE. V lost 2 bases, J lost 4 bases, and 6 bases stayed unmatched. The CDR3 length is 15 residues. This CDR3 reads CASSVGREMYNEQFF. The CDR3 nucleotides read TGTGCCAGCAGCGTTGGGCGGGAGATGTACAATGAGCAGTTCTTC.

The rearrangement links TRBV13 to TRBJ2-1; D remains unclear. The germline V gene encodes CDR1 PRHDT and CDR2 FYEKMQ (reference sequence). CDR3 size: 13 residues. Trimming stripped 2 bases from V and 10 bases from J, with 12 bases between. Here the CDR3 reads CASSLIARQEQFF. The DNA for the CDR3 is TGTGCCAGCAGCTTAATCGCAAGGCAGGAGCAGTTCTTC. The variable domain in full, with the rest retrieved from reference TRBV13 and TRBJ2-1, is AAGVIQSPRHLIKEKRETATLKCYPIPRHDTVYWYQQGPGQDPQFLISFYEKMQSDKGSIPDRFSAQQFSDYHSELNMSSLELGDSALYFCASSLIARQEQFFGPGTRLTVL.

V is TRBV6-1 and J is TRBJ2-1; 13 nucleotides line up with TRBD2. Germline V gene lookup returns CDR1 MNHNS and CDR2 SASEGT. This CDR3 contains 17 residues. J lost 4 bases, V lost 4 bases, and 7 bases had no gene match. CDR3 sequence: CASSALAGGDSYNEQFF. The DNA of the CDR3 is TGTGCCAGCAGTGCACTAGCGGGAGGGGATTCTTACAATGAGCAGTTCTTC.

J is TRBJ2-7 and V is TRBV7-9; TRBD2 matches at 13 bases. J was trimmed by 4 bases and V by 5 bases; bases with no gene match: 11. Germline-derived CDR1 and CDR2 are SEHNR and FQNEAQ (reference sequence). This CDR3 has 17 amino acids. The CDR3 is CASSPRGTSGIRYEQYF. The CDR3 bases are TGTGCCAGCAGCCCCCGGGGGACTAGCGGGATTAGATACGAGCAGTACTTC.

This chain joins TRBV7-9 and TRBJ2-2, with unresolved D. V lost 0 bases, J lost 4 bases, and 6 bases lay in between. Germline CDR1 SEHNR, CDR2 FQNEAQ (reference sequence). This CDR3 comprises 14 residues. The CDR3 sequence is CASSLARVTGELFF. The CDR3 coding sequence is TGTGCCAGCAGCTTAGCTAGGGTCACCGGGGAGCTGTTTTTT.

Within the sample, this clone is medium-sized. The chain carries TRBV29-1 and TRBJ2-1; 10 bases match TRBD2. The V gene end was trimmed by 5 bases and the J gene end by 4 bases; junction bases not matched to a gene: 5. The CDR3 has 14 residues. Germline CDR1 reads SQVTM; CDR2 reads ANQGSEA. The CDR3 DNA reads as TGCAGCGTTTCCGGGACTAGCGTTTACAATGAGCAGTTCTTC. It is translated as CSVSGTSVYNEQFF.

The V and J genes are TRBV11-2 and TRBJ2-3; 8 positions match TRBD1. The CDR3 consists of 15 residues. V lost 0 bases to trimming and J lost 3 bases; unmatched junction nucleotides: 2. From germline, CDR1 is SGHAT and CDR2 FQNNGV. CDR3 in DNA: TGTGCCAGCAGCTTAGACAGGACAGGGACAGATACGCAGTATTTT. Its protein is CASSLDRTGTDTQYF.

This clone has only a few counts. The chain combines TRBV12-5 with TRBJ1-5; TRBD1 agrees at 9 bases. The CDR3 sequence is 13 residues long. Germline V lookup: CDR1 LGHNT, CDR2 FRNRAP. Trimming at V came to 4 bases and at J to 6 bases, leaving 1 base not matched to a gene. CDR3 amino acids: CASGWTGVQPQHF. DNA of the CDR3: TGTGCTAGTGGTTGGACAGGGGTTCAGCCCCAGCATTTT.

This clone was seen only once. CDR3 sequence: CASRLEAEETQYF. CDR3 nucleotides: TGTGCAAGTCGCTTAGAAGCCGAAGAGACCCAGTACTTC. The chain employs TRBV12-2 and TRBJ2-5; the table gives TRBD2 as D, unverified against the DNA. TRBV12-2 counts as a pseudogene. The CDR3 contains 13 residues.

V and J are TRBV6-5 and TRBJ1-2; 7 bases line up with TRBD1. Germline V gene data show CDR1 as MNHEY and CDR2 as SVGAGI. J was trimmed by 6 bases and V by 2 bases; bases with no gene match: 9. This CDR3 is 15 amino acids long. The DNA for the CDR3 is TGTGCCAGCAGTTACAGGGCAGGGGGGACGGATGGCTACACCTTC. This sequence encodes CASSYRAGGTDGYTF.

CDR3 DNA: TGTGCCAGCAGTGCGACTAGCGGGCCCTCCTACGAGCAGTACTTC. It specifies CASSATSGPSYEQYF. The chain recombines TRBV2 with TRBJ2-5; 10 bases match TRBD2. The J call is uncertain, as TRBJ2-7 better fits the DNA end. The V gene's germline CDR1 is SNHLY and CDR2 FYNNEI. The CDR3 extends over 15 amino acids.

This rearrangement joins TRBV4-2 to TRBJ1-1, with D hard to call. V was cut by 0 bases and J by 6 bases, with 17 bases left in between. Germline assignment: CDR1 LGHNA and CDR2 YNFKEQ. The CDR3 covers 16 residues. For the CDR3, the DNA is TGTGCCAGCAGCCAAGATGTCGGAGGGAGGATATCTGAAGCTTTCTTT. Its translation: CASSQDVGGRISEAFF.

The rearrangement links TRBV6-5 to TRBJ1-1; D call uncertain. Germline assignment: CDR1 MNHEY and CDR2 SVGAGI. There are 12 residues in the CDR3. Trimming removed 5 bases from V and 0 bases from J, with 4 bases in between. CDR3 loop: CASSAMNTEAFF. The CDR3 nucleotides are TGTGCCAGCAGTGCAATGAACACTGAAGCTTTCTTT.

V is TRBV2 and J is TRBJ2-7; weak D call: TRBD1 (5 bases). V lost 3 bases and J 1 base, leaving 7 bases between the germline ends. Looked up from germline, CDR1 is SNHLY and CDR2 is FYNNEI. The CDR3 totals 13 residues. In nucleotides, the CDR3 is TGTGCCAGCAGTGATTCAGGGTCCTACGAGCAGTACTTC. It codes for CASSDSGSYEQYF.

The CDR3 region has the DNA TGTGCCAGCAGCTTTTGGACGGGAATGAACACTGAAGCTTTCTTT. Its protein product is CASSFWTGMNTEAFF. J is TRBJ1-1 and V is TRBV11-3, with D uncertain. This CDR3 is built from 15 residues. Trimming cost V 3 bases and J 0 bases, with 11 bases left between them. Germline assignment: CDR1 SGHNT and CDR2 YENEEA.